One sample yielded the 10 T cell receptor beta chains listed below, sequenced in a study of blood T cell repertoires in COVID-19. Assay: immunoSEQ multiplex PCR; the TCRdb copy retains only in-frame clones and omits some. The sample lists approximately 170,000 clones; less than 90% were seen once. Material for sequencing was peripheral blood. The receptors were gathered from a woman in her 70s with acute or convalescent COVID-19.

The CDR3 sequence is CASSRAENNSPLHF. In DNA form, the CDR3 reads TGTGCCAGCAGCCGGGCAGAGAATAATTCACCCCTCCACTTT. The V gene is TRBV16, the J gene TRBJ1-6; D call uncertain. The CDR3 sequence is 14 residues long. CDR1 is KGHSY and CDR2 is FQNENV in the germline V gene. V was cut by 4 bases and J by 5 bases, with 9 bases left in between.

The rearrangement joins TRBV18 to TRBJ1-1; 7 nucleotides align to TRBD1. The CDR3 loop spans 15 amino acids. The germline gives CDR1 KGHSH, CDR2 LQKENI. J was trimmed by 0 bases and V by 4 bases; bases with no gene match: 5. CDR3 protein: CASSRTGALNTEAFF. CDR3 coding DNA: TGTGCCAGCTCACGAACAGGGGCCCTGAACACTGAAGCTTTCTTT. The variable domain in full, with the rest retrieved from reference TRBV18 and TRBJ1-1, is NAGVMQNPRHLVRRRGQEARLRCSPMKGHSHVYWYRQLPEEGLKFMVYLQKENIIDESGMPKERFSAEFPKEGPSILRIQQVVRGDSAAYFCASSRTGALNTEAFFGQGTRLTVV.

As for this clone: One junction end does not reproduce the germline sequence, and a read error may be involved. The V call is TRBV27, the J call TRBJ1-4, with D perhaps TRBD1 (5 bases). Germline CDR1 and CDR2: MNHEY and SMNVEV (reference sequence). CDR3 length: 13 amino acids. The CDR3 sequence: CASSPRQNEKLFF. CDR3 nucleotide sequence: TGTGCCAGCAGTCCCCGACAGAATGAAAAGCTGTTTTTT.

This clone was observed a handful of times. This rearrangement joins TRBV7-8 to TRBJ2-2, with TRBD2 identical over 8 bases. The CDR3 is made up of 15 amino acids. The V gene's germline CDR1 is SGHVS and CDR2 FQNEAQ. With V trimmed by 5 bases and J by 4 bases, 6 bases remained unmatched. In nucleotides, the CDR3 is TGTGCCAGCAGCATGTCCGGGGGGGCCACCGGGGAGCTGTTTTTT. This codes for CASSMSGGATGELFF.

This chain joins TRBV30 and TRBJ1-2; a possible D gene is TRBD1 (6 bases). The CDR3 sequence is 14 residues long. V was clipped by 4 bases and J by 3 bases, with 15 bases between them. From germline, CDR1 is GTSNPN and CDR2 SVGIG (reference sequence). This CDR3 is CAWTQKGQDYGYTF. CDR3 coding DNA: TGTGCCTGGACCCAGAAGGGACAAGACTATGGCTACACCTTC.

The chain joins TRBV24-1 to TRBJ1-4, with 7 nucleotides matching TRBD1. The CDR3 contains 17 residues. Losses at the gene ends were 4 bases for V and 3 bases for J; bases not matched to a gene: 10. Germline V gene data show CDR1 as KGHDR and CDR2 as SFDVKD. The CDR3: CATSDPQGQKANEKLFF. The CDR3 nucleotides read TGTGCCACCAGTGACCCGCAGGGACAGAAAGCTAATGAAAAACTGTTTTTT.

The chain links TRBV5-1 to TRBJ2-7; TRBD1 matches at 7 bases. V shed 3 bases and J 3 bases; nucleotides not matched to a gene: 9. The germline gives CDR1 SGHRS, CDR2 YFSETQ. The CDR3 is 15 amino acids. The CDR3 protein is CASSWDDRALYEQYF. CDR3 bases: TGCGCCAGCAGCTGGGATGACAGGGCACTCTACGAGCAGTACTTC.

The CDR3 DNA reads TGTGCCAGCAGCCAAGTTTTTGCGGGGATGGGTCAAGAGACCCAGTACTTC. Translated: CASSQVFAGMGQETQYF. This chain joins TRBV4-2 and TRBJ2-5; perhaps TRBD2 as D (6 bases). The CDR3 is 17 amino acids. Per the germline V gene, CDR1 is LGHNA and CDR2 is YNFKEQ. Trimming left V 1 base short and J 2 bases short, with 17 bases between.

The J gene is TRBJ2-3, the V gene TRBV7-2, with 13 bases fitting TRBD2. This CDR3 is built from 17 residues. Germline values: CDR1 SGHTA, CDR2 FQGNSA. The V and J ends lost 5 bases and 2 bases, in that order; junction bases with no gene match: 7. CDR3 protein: CASSPRTSGRPTDTQYF. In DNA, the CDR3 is TGTGCCAGCAGCCCGCGGACTAGCGGGAGACCCACAGATACGCAGTATTTT.

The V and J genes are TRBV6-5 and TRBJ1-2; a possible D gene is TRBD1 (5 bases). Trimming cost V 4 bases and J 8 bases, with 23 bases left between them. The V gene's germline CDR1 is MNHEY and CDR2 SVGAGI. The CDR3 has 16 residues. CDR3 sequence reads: CASSSGGNPLGGGYTF. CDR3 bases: TGTGCCAGCAGTTCTGGGGGGAACCCGCTGGGTGGAGGCTACACCTTC.